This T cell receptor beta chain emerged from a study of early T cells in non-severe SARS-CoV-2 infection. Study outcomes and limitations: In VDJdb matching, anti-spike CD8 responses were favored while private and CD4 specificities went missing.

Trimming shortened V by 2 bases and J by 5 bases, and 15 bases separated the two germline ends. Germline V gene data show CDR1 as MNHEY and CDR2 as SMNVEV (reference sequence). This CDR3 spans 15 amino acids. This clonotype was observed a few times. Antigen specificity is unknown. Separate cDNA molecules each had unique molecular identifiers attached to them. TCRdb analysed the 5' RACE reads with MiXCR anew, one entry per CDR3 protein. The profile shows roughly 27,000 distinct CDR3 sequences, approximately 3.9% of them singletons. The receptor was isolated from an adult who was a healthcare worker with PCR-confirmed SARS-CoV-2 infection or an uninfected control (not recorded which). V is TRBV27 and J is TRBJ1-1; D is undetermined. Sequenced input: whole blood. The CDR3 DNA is TGTGCCAGCAGTTTAAACTCCGGGGTTAGTACTGAAGCTTTCTTT. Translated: CASSLNSGVSTEAFF.